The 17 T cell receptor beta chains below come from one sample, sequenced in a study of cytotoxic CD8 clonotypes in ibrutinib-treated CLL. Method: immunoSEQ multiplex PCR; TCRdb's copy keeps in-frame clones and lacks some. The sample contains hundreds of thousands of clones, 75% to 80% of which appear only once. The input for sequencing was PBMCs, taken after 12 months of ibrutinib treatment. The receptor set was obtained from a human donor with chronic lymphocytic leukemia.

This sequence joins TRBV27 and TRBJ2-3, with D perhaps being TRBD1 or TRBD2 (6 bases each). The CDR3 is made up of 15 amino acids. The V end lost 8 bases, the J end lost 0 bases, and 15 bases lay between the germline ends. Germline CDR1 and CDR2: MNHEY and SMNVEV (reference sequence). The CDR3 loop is CASLPTGASTDTQYF. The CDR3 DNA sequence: TGTGCCAGCCTCCCGACGGGGGCTAGCACAGATACGCAGTATTTT.

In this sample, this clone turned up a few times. CDR3 loop: CASSELGQVRSGELFF. The CDR3 nucleotides read TGTGCCAGCAGTGAATTGGGCCAGGTGCGGTCCGGGGAGCTGTTTTTT. The gene calls are TRBV2 and TRBJ2-2; D is undetermined. The V gene lost 2 bases and the J gene lost 6 bases, with 16 bases spanning the gap. Germline lookup yields CDR1 SNHLY and CDR2 FYNNEI. The CDR3 has 16 amino acids.

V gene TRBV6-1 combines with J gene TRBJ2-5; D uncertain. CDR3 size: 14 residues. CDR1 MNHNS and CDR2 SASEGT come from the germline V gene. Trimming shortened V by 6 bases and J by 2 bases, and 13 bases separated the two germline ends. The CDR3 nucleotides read TGTGCCAGCAGAACCGGGCAGATACAAGAGACCCAGTACTTC. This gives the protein CASRTGQIQETQYF.

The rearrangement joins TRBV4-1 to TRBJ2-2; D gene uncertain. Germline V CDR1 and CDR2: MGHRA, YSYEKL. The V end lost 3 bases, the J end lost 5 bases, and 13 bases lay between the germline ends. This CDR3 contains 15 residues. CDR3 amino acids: CASSQDLVRTGELFF. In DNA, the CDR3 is TGCGCCAGCAGCCAGGACCTCGTTAGGACCGGGGAGCTGTTTTTT.

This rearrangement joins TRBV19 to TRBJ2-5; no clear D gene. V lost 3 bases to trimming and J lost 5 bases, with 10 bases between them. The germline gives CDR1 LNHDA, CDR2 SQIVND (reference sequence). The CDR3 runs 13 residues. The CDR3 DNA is TGTGCCAGTAGTATGGCAGGTCGGGAGACCCAGTACTTC. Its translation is CASSMAGRETQYF.

The CDR3 coding sequence is TGTGCCAGCAGTGAATCCGGGACAGCCTACTACGAGCAGTACTTC. Amino acid sequence: CASSESGTAYYEQYF. This sequence joins TRBV27 and TRBJ2-7, with 7 nucleotides matching TRBD1. The CDR3 loop spans 15 amino acids. Germline trimming cut 5 bases from V and 3 bases from J; bases unmatched to any gene: 10. CDR1 is MNHEY, CDR2 SMNVEV, per germline (reference sequence).

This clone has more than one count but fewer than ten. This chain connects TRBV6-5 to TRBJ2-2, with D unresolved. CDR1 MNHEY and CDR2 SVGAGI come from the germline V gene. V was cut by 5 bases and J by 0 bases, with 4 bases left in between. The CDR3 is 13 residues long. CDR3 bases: TGTGCCAGCAGTATAGCGAACACCGGGGAGCTGTTTTTT. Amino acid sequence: CASSIANTGELFF.

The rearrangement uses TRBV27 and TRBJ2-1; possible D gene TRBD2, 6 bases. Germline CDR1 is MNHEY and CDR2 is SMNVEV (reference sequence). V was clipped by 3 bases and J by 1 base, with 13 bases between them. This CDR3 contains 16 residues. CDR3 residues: CASSFSSGGSYNEQFF. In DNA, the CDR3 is TGTGCCAGCAGTTTCTCTTCCGGGGGTTCCTACAATGAGCAGTTCTTC.

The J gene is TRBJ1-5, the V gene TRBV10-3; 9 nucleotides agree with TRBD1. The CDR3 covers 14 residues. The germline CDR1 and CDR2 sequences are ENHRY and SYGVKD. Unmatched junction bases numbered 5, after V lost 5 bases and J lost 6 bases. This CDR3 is CAISRADRGQPQHF. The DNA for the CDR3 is TGTGCCATCAGTCGGGCGGACAGGGGTCAGCCCCAGCATTTT.

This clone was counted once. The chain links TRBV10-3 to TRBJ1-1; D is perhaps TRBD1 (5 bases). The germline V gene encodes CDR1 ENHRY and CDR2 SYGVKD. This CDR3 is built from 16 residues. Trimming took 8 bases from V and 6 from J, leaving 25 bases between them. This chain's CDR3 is CAIGKVPQLGGSEAFF. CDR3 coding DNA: TGTGCCATCGGAAAGGTTCCCCAATTGGGGGGTTCTGAAGCTTTCTTT.

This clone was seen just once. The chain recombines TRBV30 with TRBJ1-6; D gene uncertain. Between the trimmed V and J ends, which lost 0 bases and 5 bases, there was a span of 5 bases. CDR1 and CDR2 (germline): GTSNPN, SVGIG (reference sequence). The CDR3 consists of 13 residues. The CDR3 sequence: CAWSVQNNSPLHF. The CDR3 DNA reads TGTGCCTGGAGTGTACAGAATAATTCACCCCTCCACTTT.

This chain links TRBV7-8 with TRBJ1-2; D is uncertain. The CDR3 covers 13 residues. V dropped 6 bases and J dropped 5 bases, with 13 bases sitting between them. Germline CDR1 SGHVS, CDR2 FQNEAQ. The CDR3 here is CASSLVGLYGYTF. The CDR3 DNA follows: TGTGCCAGCAGTCTTGTGGGTCTTTATGGCTACACCTTC. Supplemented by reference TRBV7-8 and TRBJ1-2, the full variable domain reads GAGVSQSPRYKVAKRGQDVALRCDPISGHVSLFWYQQALGQGPEFLTYFQNEAQLDKSGLPSDRFFAERPEGSVSTLKIQRTQQEDSAVYLCASSLVGLYGYTFGSGTRLTVV.

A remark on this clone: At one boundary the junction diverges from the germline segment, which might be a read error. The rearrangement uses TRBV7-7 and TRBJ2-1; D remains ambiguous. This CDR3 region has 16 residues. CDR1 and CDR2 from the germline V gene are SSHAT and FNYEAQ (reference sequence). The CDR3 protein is CASSTSLASSYNEQFF. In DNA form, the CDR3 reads TGTGCTAGCAGCACCTCTCTCGCCAGCTCCTACAATGAGCAGTTCTTC.

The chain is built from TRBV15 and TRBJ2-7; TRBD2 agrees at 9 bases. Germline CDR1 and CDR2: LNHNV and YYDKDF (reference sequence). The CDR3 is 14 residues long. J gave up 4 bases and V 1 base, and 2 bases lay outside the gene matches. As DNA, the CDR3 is TGTGCCACCAGCAGAGGGACTAGCGCATACGAGCAGTACTTC. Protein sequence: CATSRGTSAYEQYF.

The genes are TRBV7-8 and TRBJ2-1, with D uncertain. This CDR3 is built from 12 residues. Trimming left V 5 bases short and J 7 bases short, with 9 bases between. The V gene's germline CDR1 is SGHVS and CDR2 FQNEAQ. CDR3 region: CASSHPRNEQFF. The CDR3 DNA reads TGTGCCAGCAGCCACCCGCGGAATGAGCAGTTCTTC. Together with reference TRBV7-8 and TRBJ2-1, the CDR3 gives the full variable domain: GAGVSQSPRYKVAKRGQDVALRCDPISGHVSLFWYQQALGQGPEFLTYFQNEAQLDKSGLPSDRFFAERPEGSVSTLKIQRTQQEDSAVYLCASSHPRNEQFFGPGTRLTVL.

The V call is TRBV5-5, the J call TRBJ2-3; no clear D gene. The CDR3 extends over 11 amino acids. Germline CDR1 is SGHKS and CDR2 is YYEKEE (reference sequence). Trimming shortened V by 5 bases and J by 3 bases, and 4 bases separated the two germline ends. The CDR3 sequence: CASRLTDTQYF. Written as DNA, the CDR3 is TGTGCCAGCAGGTTAACAGATACGCAGTATTTT.

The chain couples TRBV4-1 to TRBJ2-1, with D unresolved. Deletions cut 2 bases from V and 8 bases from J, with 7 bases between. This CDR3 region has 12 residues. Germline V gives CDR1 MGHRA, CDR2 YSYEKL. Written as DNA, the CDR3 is TGCGCCAGCAGCCAACCGCTTTATGAGCAGTTCTTC. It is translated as CASSQPLYEQFF.